This TCR beta chain comes out of a study of T cells in localized non-small cell lung cancer. For this clone: Its antigen remains unknown.

Germline lookup yields CDR1 MGHDK and CDR2 SYGVNS. The CDR3 spans 15 residues. V was trimmed by 2 bases and J by 2 bases, leaving 11 bases between them. Profiled with immunoSEQ multiplex PCR; TCRdb holds only in-frame clones, not every one. The sample includes approximately 28,000 clones, around 92% of them seen just once. Overall study results and limits: Out of the top 100 tumor clones, a median about 57 were seen in adjacent lung. Higher adjacent-lung clonality was associated with shorter survival. Uninvolved adjacent lung showed the highest T cell clonality, exceeding tumor.

This TCR derives from a woman aged 35-70 years with stage III lung adenocarcinoma. The sequencing here drew on peripheral blood mononuclear cells, taken before any cancer treatment. The genes are TRBV25-1 and TRBJ2-3; D is tentatively TRBD1 or TRBD2 (7 bases each). CDR3 nucleotides: TGTGCCAGCAGTGAAAGCGGGACAGACACAGATACGCAGTATTTT. Translation gives CASSESGTDTDTQYF. Using reference TRBV25-1 and TRBJ2-3 for the parts outside the CDR3, the full variable domain is EADIYQTPRYLVIGTGKKITLECSQTMGHDKMYWYQQDPGMELHLIHYSYGVNSTEKGDLSSESTVSRIRTEHFPLTLESARPSHTSQYLCASSESGTDTDTQYFGPGTRLTVL.